The rows below give T cell receptor beta chains drawn from one sample of a study of naive and memory T cell subsets. Each CDR3 protein is one row after TCRdb ran MiXCR on the UMI-ligation and nested PCR reads. Of 150,000 or so distinct CDR3 sequences detected, over 20% appear once; the ten largest clones hold over 0.09%. The sample taken for sequencing was naive CD4+ T cells from blood. All receptors come from a human donor in good health. The CDR3 runs from the conserved cysteine through the conserved F or W. Fields, in order: clone size, V gene, D gene, J gene, CDR3 DNA, CDR3 protein. The D gene is left open where the match is weak. A row's size may be missing; if present it is once, few, many or a size class.

clone_size: NA; v_call: TRBV3-1; d_call: NA; j_call: TRBJ1-6; cdr3_nt: TGTGCCAGCAGCCAAACACAGGGAAGAAATTCACCCCTCCACTTT; cdr3_aa: CASSQTQGRNSPLHF
clone_size: NA; v_call: TRBV12-3/TRBV12-4; d_call: TRBD1; j_call: TRBJ2-2; cdr3_nt: TGTGCCAGCAGCCCTCGGGGGACAGGACGGGCCGGGGAGCTGTTTTTT; cdr3_aa: CASSPRGTGRAGELFF
clone_size: NA; v_call: TRBV20-1; d_call: NA; j_call: TRBJ2-7; cdr3_nt: TGCAGTGCTAGAGTCGGGTACGAGCAGTACTTC; cdr3_aa: CSARVGYEQYF
clone_size: few; v_call: TRBV28; d_call: NA; j_call: TRBJ1-4; cdr3_nt: TGTGCCAGTACAGGGATGATATGGGAAAAACTGTTTTTT; cdr3_aa: CASTGMIWEKLFF
clone_size: NA; v_call: TRBV25-1; d_call: NA; j_call: TRBJ2-1; cdr3_nt: TGTGCCAGCAGTGACCGGGACACCTCCTACAATGAGCAGTTCTTC; cdr3_aa: CASSDRDTSYNEQFF
clone_size: NA; v_call: TRBV3-1; d_call: NA; j_call: TRBJ1-5; cdr3_nt: TGTGCCAGCAGCCCTTTAAGAGGGCCCGGGCAGCCCCAGCATTTT; cdr3_aa: CASSPLRGPGQPQHF
clone_size: few; v_call: TRBV5-1; d_call: TRBD2; j_call: TRBJ2-5; cdr3_nt: TGCGCCAGCAGCACCCTAGCGGGAGGGGAGACCCAGTACTTC; cdr3_aa: CASSTLAGGETQYF
clone_size: NA; v_call: TRBV4-1; d_call: NA; j_call: TRBJ1-2; cdr3_nt: TGCGCCAGCAGCCAAATGGGAGGGGGGGGCTACACCTTC; cdr3_aa: CASSQMGGGGYTF
clone_size: few; v_call: TRBV7-9; d_call: NA; j_call: TRBJ2-7; cdr3_nt: TGTGCCAGCAGTCCCCGACCGGCGGAAAGGGACCACGAGCAGTACTTC; cdr3_aa: CASSPRPAERDHEQYF
clone_size: NA; v_call: TRBV12-5; d_call: TRBD2; j_call: TRBJ2-1; cdr3_nt: TGTGCTAGTGGTTTGCCGTCACTAGCGGTCCTGGGGAATGAGCAGTTCTTC; cdr3_aa: CASGLPSLAVLGNEQFF
clone_size: NA; v_call: TRBV29-1; d_call: NA; j_call: TRBJ2-7; cdr3_nt: TGCAGCGTTGGCAGGGAGCGGAGGGCCTACGAGCAGTACTTC; cdr3_aa: CSVGRERRAYEQYF
clone_size: NA; v_call: TRBV5-1; d_call: NA; j_call: TRBJ1-4; cdr3_nt: TGCGCCAGCAGCTATTACAAATCCGGAGCGGCTAATGAAAAACTGTTTTTT; cdr3_aa: CASSYYKSGAANEKLFF
clone_size: few; v_call: TRBV15; d_call: NA; j_call: TRBJ2-7; cdr3_nt: TGTGCCACCAGCACCGCTCGGGGCTCCTACGAGCAGTACTTC; cdr3_aa: CATSTARGSYEQYF
clone_size: many; v_call: TRBV6-5; d_call: TRBD1; j_call: TRBJ1-1; cdr3_nt: TGTGCCAGCAGTTCCCTGTCCGACAGGGCTGAAGCTTTCTTT; cdr3_aa: CASSSLSDRAEAFF
clone_size: few; v_call: TRBV5-1; d_call: NA; j_call: TRBJ2-2; cdr3_nt: TGCGCCAGCAGCCCAGCCTTGAACACCGGGGAGCTGTTTTTT; cdr3_aa: CASSPALNTGELFF
clone_size: NA; v_call: TRBV9; d_call: NA; j_call: TRBJ2-1; cdr3_nt: TGTGCCAGCAGCGTGGGGGCGGCTTCCTACAATGAGCAGTTCTTC; cdr3_aa: CASSVGAASYNEQFF
clone_size: few; v_call: TRBV12-3/TRBV12-4; d_call: NA; j_call: TRBJ2-2; cdr3_nt: TGTGCCAGCAGACCGTCTACAGTTTCACTCAACACCGGGGAGCTGTTTTTT; cdr3_aa: CASRPSTVSLNTGELFF
clone_size: few; v_call: TRBV9; d_call: TRBD1; j_call: TRBJ2-7; cdr3_nt: TGTGCCAGCAGCGTAGGGGACAGGGCCTACGAGCAGTACTTC; cdr3_aa: CASSVGDRAYEQYF